This T cell receptor (beta chain) was sequenced in a study of T-cell reconstitution after alpha-beta-depleted transplantation in children. As to this clonotype: The target antigen is unknown.

Study results and limitations: Expanded clones from the graft, numbering several hundred, reportedly supplied alpha-beta T cells about two months after transplant. Surviving recipient T cells and thymic progenitors underlay high day-60 TCRbeta diversity in some patients. At one year after transplant, newly produced T cells mostly accounted for T-cell counts and diversity.

Between the trimmed V and J ends, which lost 0 bases and 6 bases, there was a span of 9 bases. Germline V lookup: CDR1 LGHNA, CDR2 YNFKEQ. CDR3 length: 14 amino acids. Construction of the TCRbeta library involved unique molecular identifiers. TCRdb independently ran MiXCR on the PCR reads; one entry per CDR3 protein. The data hold about 440,000 distinct CDR3 sequences, with over 40% observed a single time. The receptor was isolated from a girl aged 2 to 9 with aplastic anemia, due to receive a stem cell transplant. The chain employs TRBV4-2 and TRBJ2-1, with unresolved D. The sample in question was PBMCs, obtained before TCRalphabeta/CD19-depleted stem cell transplant. This CDR3 reads CASSQEVAPNEQFF. For the CDR3, the DNA is TGTGCCAGCAGCCAAGAGGTCGCTCCCAATGAGCAGTTCTTC.